This T cell receptor beta chain was recorded in a study of cytotoxic CD8 clonotypes in ibrutinib-treated CLL. At the level of the study: Included were some eleven relapsed/refractory and about 14 treatment-naive patients, of whom 17 were IGHV unmutated. Following a median around twelve months of treatment, with a range of 6 to 36, response samples were taken. General study findings and limits: There were few public clonotypes, and on treatment they contracted or stayed stable. Exceeding age-matched healthy donors, baseline clonality also tracked the counts of circulating CD8+ T cells.

Repertoires were generated with immunoSEQ multiplex PCR, while TCRdb's copy carries only in-frame clones and drops some. Of 40,000 to 50,000 clones in the sample, around 60% were seen once. V was shortened by 0 bases and J by 0 bases, with 10 bases between the two germline ends. Per germline, CDR1 SGHRS and CDR2 YFSETQ. The CDR3 is 16 residues long. In the case of this clone: Its matching antigen is unknown.

This TCR was sampled from a human donor with chronic lymphocytic leukemia. This sequence joins TRBV5-1 and TRBJ1-3; D perhaps matches TRBD1 (5 bases). This sample comprised PBMCs, obtained after 24 months of ibrutinib treatment. DNA for the CDR3: TGCGCCAGCAGCTTGGATGGACACTACTCTGGAAACACCATATATTTT. Translated: CASSLDGHYSGNTIYF.